This is a list of T cell receptor beta chains from one sample in a study of blood T cell repertoires in COVID-19. Repertoires were generated with immunoSEQ multiplex PCR, while TCRdb's copy carries only in-frame clones and drops some. The sample gives 50,000 to 75,000 clones, about 80% of which show up once; less than 25% is in the top ten. The sequenced sample was peripheral blood. The source is a man of 80 years or more with active or convalescent COVID-19. Each CDR3 is given without its conserved first and last residue.

J gene,V gene,CDR3 protein
TRBJ2-7,TRBV5-5,ASSSLAGDPYEQY
TRBJ2-5,TRBV5-8,ASSLAQGQETQY
TRBJ2-3,TRBV7-9,ASSRVSGGTDTQY
TRBJ2-3,TRBV7-2,ASSPTGGTDTQY
TRBJ2-2,TRBV5-4,ASSTKTGSTGELF
TRBJ2-5,TRBV29-1,SSLGEAETQY
TRBJ2-1,TRBV14,ASSQARSWDRVNEQF
TRBJ2-2,TRBV19,ASRTGANTGELF
TRBJ1-2,TRBV10-3,AISGQSNYGYT
TRBJ2-5,TRBV4-2,ASSQVLQRGEETQY
TRBJ1-2,TRBV24-1,ATSDMYGYT
TRBJ2-5,TRBV30,AWSVGRGGKQETQY
TRBJ2-7,TRBV28,ASTRFGGRSDEQY
TRBJ1-1,TRBV6-5,ASSSDTWNTEAF
TRBJ1-6,TRBV7-2,ASSLSRAPNSPLH
TRBJ1-4,TRBV2,ASSALGISNEKLF
TRBJ1-3,TRBV19,ASSSGASGNTIY
TRBJ1-2,TRBV6-2/TRBV6-3,ASSYSTGYYGYT
TRBJ2-7,TRBV9,ASSVGKGVSSYEQY
TRBJ2-3,TRBV7-3,ASSWRVPGLAERTDTQY
TRBJ1-2,TRBV13,ASSSGQGANGYT
TRBJ2-7,TRBV2,ASSRSAGGAYEQY
TRBJ1-2,TRBV11-2,ASTVRDRGLRGYT
TRBJ1-2,TRBV6-5,ASALLPGTSYGYT
TRBJ2-1,TRBV6-6,ASSGRGGLENNEQF
TRBJ2-7,TRBV14,ASSHPPGDSYEQY
TRBJ1-6,TRBV9,ASSRGGDNSPLH
TRBJ1-2,TRBV28,ATRPKGGNYGYT
TRBJ1-4,TRBV6-1,ASSEQGGDEKLF
TRBJ1-4,TRBV3-1/TRBV3-2,ASGWAGEKLF
TRBJ1-1,TRBV18,ASSPGQTNTEAF
TRBJ2-5,TRBV6-6,ASGLTGGQETQY
TRBJ2-4,TRBV5-1,ASSLSASGRAMAKNIQY
TRBJ1-1,TRBV5-6,ASSLAGRGHTEAF
TRBJ2-7,TRBV2,ASSRTGGQY
TRBJ1-4,TRBV25-1,ASRNPPGSSGNEKLF
TRBJ1-5,TRBV18,ASSPTGINQPQH
TRBJ2-7,TRBV18,ASSLDSSSYEQY
TRBJ2-3,TRBV7-2,ASSLGSGGGSMPDTQY
TRBJ2-1,TRBV9,ASSQTRGATVSSYNEQF
TRBJ2-1,TRBV7-2,ASSLDWYPYNEQF
TRBJ2-1,TRBV7-7,ASSAQGLAGGVEQF
TRBJ1-4,TRBV14,ASSQHGIEKLF
TRBJ1-2,TRBV5-1,ASSLDSGPLYGYT
TRBJ2-2,TRBV5-1,ASRPDRQNTGELF
TRBJ2-6,TRBV5-6,ASSLVFGANVLT
TRBJ1-1,TRBV9,ASSPPRLENTEAF
TRBJ2-3,TRBV4-1,ASSQGQAFTDTQY
TRBJ1-1,TRBV28,ASSLRGGTEAF
TRBJ2-6,TRBV6-5,ASRGQVSGANVLT
TRBJ2-1,TRBV27,ASSQGYNEQF
TRBJ1-1,TRBV14,ASSWPTGGLGITEAF
TRBJ1-2,TRBV5-6,ASSLGAKVLGYGYT
TRBJ2-5,TRBV3-1/TRBV3-2,ASSQIRGHETQY